This record looks at one T cell receptor beta chain sequence and its context. Here immunoSEQ multiplex PCR was the method, and the copy in TCRdb shows in-frame clones only, minus some. The sample yields around 250,000 clones, roughly 80% seen once. These data belong to a study of control samples from healthy donors and cancer patients. The CDR3 totals 15 residues. V lost 0 bases, J lost 1 base, and 10 bases lay in between. Germline lookup yields CDR1 SGHRS and CDR2 YFSETQ. The receptor comes from a woman aged 55-75 years with lung cancer. The rearrangement links TRBV5-1 to TRBJ1-1; D gene uncertain. Sequenced: PBMCs. The CDR3 loop reads CASSLEQAGNTEAFF. In DNA, the CDR3 is TGCGCCAGCAGCTTGGAGCAGGCGGGGAACACTGAAGCTTTCTTT.